Listed below are T cell receptor beta chains from one sample, sequenced in a study of blood T cell repertoires in COVID-19. Repertoires were generated with immunoSEQ multiplex PCR, while TCRdb's copy carries only in-frame clones and drops some. The sample records approximately 60,000 clones, about 75% being singletons. Sequenced input: peripheral blood. These receptors all stem from a middle-aged man with active or convalescent COVID-19. Each CDR3 is given with its conserved first and last residue. A D gene is named only where the DNA matches it firmly. Rows may omit the clone size; those that give it use once, few, many or a size class.

>NA|TRBJ2-3|14|NA|TRBV11-2
TGTGCCAGCAGCCCGGCAATGACAGTCGGTACGCAGTATTTT
CASSPAMTVGTQYF
>once|TRBJ1-2|16|TRBD1|TRBV6-1
TGTGCCAGCAGTGCTACGGCTGCTAGGGGGCCCTATGGCTACACCTTC
CASSATAARGPYGYTF
>NA|TRBJ2-1|15|NA|TRBV15
TGTGCCACCAGCAGAGGACGGGACTCCTACAATGAGCAGTTCTTC
CATSRGRDSYNEQFF
>NA|TRBJ2-7|14|TRBD1|TRBV18
TGTGCCAGCTCACCCTTGGACAGGGAAAACGAGCAGTACTTC
CASSPLDRENEQYF
>few|TRBJ1-2|14|TRBD1|TRBV3-1/TRBV3-2
TGTGCCAGCAATCGACAGGGGGCGGGCTATGGCTACACCTTC
CASNRQGAGYGYTF
>NA|TRBJ1-4|14|NA|TRBV19
TGTGCCAGTAGTATTGGAGGGTATGATGAAAAACTGTTTTTT
CASSIGGYDEKLFF
>NA|TRBJ1-2|13|NA|TRBV6-5
TGTGCCAGCAGTTACTCGAGAGGGTATGGCTACACCTTC
CASSYSRGYGYTF
>NA|TRBJ2-2|14|NA|TRBV5-1
TGCGCCAGCAGCTTTTACATAAACACCGGGGAGCTGTTTTTT
CASSFYINTGELFF
>NA|TRBJ2-7|14|TRBD2|TRBV10-3
TGTGCCATCACCAGGGACGGGAGGGCAGGTGAGCAGTACTTC
CAITRDGRAGEQYF
>once|TRBJ1-1|13|NA|TRBV6-5
TGTGCCAGCAGTTACTACTTGAACACTGAAGCTTTCTTT
CASSYYLNTEAFF
>NA|TRBJ2-3|12|NA|TRBV6-5
TGTGCCAGCGCTCGGGGGTATCCTACGCAGTATTTT
CASARGYPTQYF
>NA|TRBJ1-1|14|TRBD1|TRBV30
TGTGCCTGGAGTGTTACAGGGGGCGGGTTCCAAGCTTTCTTT
CAWSVTGGGFQAFF
>few|TRBJ1-2|15|TRBD1|TRBV5-4
TGTGCCAGCAGCCCCGGGACAGTCTATAACTATGGCTACACCTTC
CASSPGTVYNYGYTF
>NA|TRBJ2-7|19|TRBD2|TRBV7-2
TGTGCCAGCAGCTTAAGGGGGCTAGCGGGAGGGCCGAGAAGGGACGAGCAGTACTTC
CASSLRGLAGGPRRDEQYF
>NA|TRBJ2-7|16|NA|TRBV27
TGTGCCAGCAGTTTATTTTCCGCGGTGGTCCCCTACGAGCAGTACTTC
CASSLFSAVVPYEQYF
>NA|TRBJ2-7|8|NA|TRBV12-3/TRBV12-4
TGTGCCAGCAGTTACAGGGACTTC
CASSYRDF
>NA|TRBJ1-2|17|TRBD1|TRBV5-5
TGTGCCAGCAGCTTGGCCGGGACAGGGCGAGCTAACTATGGCTACACCTTC
CASSLAGTGRANYGYTF
>NA|TRBJ1-5|11|NA|TRBV12-3/TRBV12-4
TGTGCCAGCAGTTTAGGAGCGGCCCAGCATTTT
CASSLGAAQHF
>NA|TRBJ1-5|18|NA|TRBV15
TGTGCCACCAGCAGAGATCTCCGGGGAAACAACGGCAATCAGCCCCAGCATTTT
CATSRDLRGNNGNQPQHF
>NA|TRBJ1-5|18|TRBD1|TRBV7-8
TGTGCCAGCACCGGGGACAGGGAGGAAGTGATGATCAATCAGCCCCAGCATTTT
CASTGDREEVMINQPQHF
>NA|TRBJ2-3|13|NA|TRBV6-5
TGTGCCAGCAGGCTAGGTCAGGGTGATACGCAGTATTTT
CASRLGQGDTQYF
>NA|TRBJ2-1|15|TRBD1|TRBV7-2
TGTGCCAGCAGCTTGACAGGGCTGGGTTACAATGAGCAGTTCTTC
CASSLTGLGYNEQFF
>NA|TRBJ1-2|14|TRBD1|TRBV27
TGTGCCAGCAAGAACAGGGGGGAGGGGGGTGGCTACACCTTC
CASKNRGEGGGYTF
>NA|TRBJ1-2|15|TRBD1|TRBV2
TGTGCCAGCAGTGCCTACGTGACAGGGGGCCGTGGCTACACCTTC
CASSAYVTGGRGYTF
>NA|TRBJ1-4|14|NA|TRBV5-1
TGCGCCAGCAGCGAAGGGGGAGTCAATGAAAAACTGTTTTTT
CASSEGGVNEKLFF
>NA|TRBJ2-1|17|NA|TRBV27
TGTGCCAGCAGTCCACCCCCTAGCCCACGCCCCTACAATGAGCAGTTCTTC
CASSPPPSPRPYNEQFF
>once|TRBJ1-3|14|TRBD1|TRBV7-9
TGTGCCAGCAGCATAACAGGGGGCGGAGGGACCATATATTTT
CASSITGGGGTIYF
>once|TRBJ2-7|15|TRBD1|TRBV14
TGTGCCAGCAGCCACGGACAGGGTCGTGGCTACGAGCAGTACTTC
CASSHGQGRGYEQYF
>few|TRBJ2-3|17|NA|TRBV2
TGTGCCAGCAGGGCTCAACTGGACAGACCTTCCCGTCATACGCAGTATTTT
CASRAQLDRPSRHTQYF
>NA|TRBJ1-2|14|NA|TRBV6-5
TGTGCCAGCAGCCCATACCGTGGAGGGTATGGCTACACCTTC
CASSPYRGGYGYTF
>NA|TRBJ1-3|15|NA|TRBV5-1
TGCGCCAGCAGTATGGGGGCTGGGTCTGGAAACACCATATATTTT
CASSMGAGSGNTIYF
>once|TRBJ1-2|14|NA|TRBV6-1
TGTGCCAGCAGATTGTGGGGAGTTGGATATGGCTACACCTTC
CASRLWGVGYGYTF
>NA|TRBJ2-7|14|NA|TRBV10-3
TGTGCCATAGCACAGGACCGCTTCTCCTACGAGCAGTACTTC
CAIAQDRFSYEQYF
>few|TRBJ1-4|16|NA|TRBV7-9
TGTGCCAGCAGCTCCTCGGTAGGGGGATTCTCGAAGGAACTGTTTTTT
CASSSSVGGFSKELFF
>NA|TRBJ2-7|14|TRBD1|TRBV6-5
TGTGCCAGCAGGCCCGGGACAGGGTACAAGGGGCAGTACTTC
CASRPGTGYKGQYF
>NA|TRBJ2-1|14|TRBD2|TRBV28
TGTGCCAGCAAGCCGGGGGGCTCCTACAATGAGCAGTTCTTC
CASKPGGSYNEQFF
>NA|TRBJ2-4|13|NA|TRBV21-1
TGTGCCAGCAGCAAAGACACCAAAAACATTCAGTACTTC
CASSKDTKNIQYF
>NA|TRBJ1-2|14|TRBD1|TRBV13
TGTGCCAGCAGCCAGGGAACAGGGGGCTATGGCTACACCTTC
CASSQGTGGYGYTF
>many|TRBJ2-7|12|NA|TRBV25-1
TGTGCCAGCAGTATACAGGGCTACGAGCAGTACTTC
CASSIQGYEQYF
>NA|TRBJ1-2|13|NA|TRBV29-1
TGCAGCGTTGAACCGGGGGGATACTATGGCTACACCTTC
CSVEPGGYYGYTF
>NA|TRBJ1-2|13|TRBD1|TRBV19
TGTGCCAGTAGCACGACAGGGGGCGGTGGCTACACCTTC
CASSTTGGGGYTF
>NA|TRBJ2-7|14|NA|TRBV30
TGTGCCTGGCAGGAGAAGGGGGGGCCCTACGAGCAGTACTTC
CAWQEKGGPYEQYF
>NA|TRBJ2-1|15|NA|TRBV6-6
TGTGCCAGCAGTCAGATACAACACAGGGACAATGAGCAGTTCTTC
CASSQIQHRDNEQFF
>once|TRBJ2-4|14|TRBD2|TRBV11-2
TGTGCCAGCAGCTCCCCGGGGAGGGAAAACATTCAGTACTTC
CASSSPGRENIQYF
>NA|TRBJ1-5|12|NA|TRBV19
TGTGCCTCCGGACAGCTCAATCAGCCCCAGCATTTT
CASGQLNQPQHF
>once|TRBJ2-7|15|NA|TRBV19
TGTGCCAGTAGTATAACGGCCAGGGGACTATACGAGCAGTACTTC
CASSITARGLYEQYF
>NA|TRBJ1-2|13|NA|TRBV6-6
TGTGCCAGCAGCCGGGACACTAACTATGGCTACACCTTC
CASSRDTNYGYTF
>NA|TRBJ2-1|13|NA|TRBV19
TGTGCCAGTAGTATCACGGGAACCTATGAGCAGTTCTTC
CASSITGTYEQFF
>NA|TRBJ2-5|15|TRBD2|TRBV19
TGTGCCAGTAGTATCGGGACTAGCGGGAGAGAGACCCAGTACTTC
CASSIGTSGRETQYF
>NA|TRBJ1-3|13|NA|TRBV12-3/TRBV12-4
TGTGCCAGCAGTTTACAATCTGGAAACACCATATATTTT
CASSLQSGNTIYF
>NA|TRBJ2-5|16|TRBD1|TRBV7-8
TGTGCCAGCAGCTTAGTTAGGGTAGGGGGCCGGGAGACCCAGTACTTC
CASSLVRVGGRETQYF
>NA|TRBJ2-3|15|TRBD2|TRBV5-1
TGCGCCAGCAGCTTGAGCGGGAGGGGCACAGATACGCAGTATTTT
CASSLSGRGTDTQYF
>NA|TRBJ1-1|15|TRBD1|TRBV11-2
TGTGCCAGCAGCTTATTGACAGGGTCGAACACTGAAGCTTTCTTT
CASSLLTGSNTEAFF
>NA|TRBJ2-1|16|TRBD2|TRBV4-2
TGTGCCAGCAGCCCTCGAGCGGGAGCTGGGTACAATGAGCAGTTCTTC
CASSPRAGAGYNEQFF
>NA|TRBJ1-6|13|NA|TRBV3-1/TRBV3-2
TGTGCCAGCAGCCAAGGCAGGGATTCACCCCTCCACTTT
CASSQGRDSPLHF
>once|TRBJ2-2|15|TRBD1|TRBV2
TGTGCCAGCAGAAGGGACAGGGGGGACACCGGGGAGCTGTTTTTT
CASRRDRGDTGELFF
>few|TRBJ1-1|13|TRBD1|TRBV6-5
TGTGCCATATCCCGGACAGGGGACACTGAAGCTTTCTTT
CAISRTGDTEAFF